This T cell receptor beta chain was documented in a study of blood T cell repertoires in COVID-19. The overall study: Donors in the United States, Italy and Spain gave samples during acute or convalescent COVID-19.

Worth noting for this clone: The sample carries other DNA sequences with the same CDR3.

Germline V CDR1 and CDR2: MNHEY, SVGEGT. V lost 6 bases and J 5 bases, leaving 10 bases between the germline ends. CDR3 size: 12 residues. Per the authors' pipeline: Counts of nucleated cells, estimated from reference gene primer amplification, were obtained. Profiling relied on immunoSEQ multiplex PCR, and the TCRdb table lists in-frame clones only, not all of them. V and J calls and clone size follow that table, whereas D and trimming were derived from the DNA. The sample has about 220,000 clones, 84% seen once; the top ten hold 9.7%. This receptor was obtained from a man in his fifties or sixties with active or convalescent COVID-19. Specimen: peripheral blood. The rearrangement links TRBV6-2 or TRBV6-3 to TRBJ2-5; a possible D gene is TRBD2 (5 bases). The CDR3 loop is CASSPRGETQYF. The DNA of the CDR3 is TGTGCCAGCAGCCCTAGAGGGGAGACCCAGTACTTC.